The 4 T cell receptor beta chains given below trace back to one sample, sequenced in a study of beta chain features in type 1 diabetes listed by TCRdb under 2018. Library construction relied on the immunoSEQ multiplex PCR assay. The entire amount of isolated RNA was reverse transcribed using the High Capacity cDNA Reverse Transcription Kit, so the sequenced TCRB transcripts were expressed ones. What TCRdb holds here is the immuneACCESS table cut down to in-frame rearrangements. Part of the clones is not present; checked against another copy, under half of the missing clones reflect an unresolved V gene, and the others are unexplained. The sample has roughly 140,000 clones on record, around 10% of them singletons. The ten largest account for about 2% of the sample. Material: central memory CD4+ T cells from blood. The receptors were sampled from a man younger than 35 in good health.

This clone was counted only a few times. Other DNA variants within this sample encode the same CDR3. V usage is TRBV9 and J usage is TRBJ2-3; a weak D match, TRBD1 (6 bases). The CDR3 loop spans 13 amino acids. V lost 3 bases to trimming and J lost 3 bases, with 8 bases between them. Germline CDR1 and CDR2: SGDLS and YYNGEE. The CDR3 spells CASSAGQTDTQYF. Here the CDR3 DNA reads TGTGCCAGCAGCGCCGGACAGACAGATACGCAGTATTTT.

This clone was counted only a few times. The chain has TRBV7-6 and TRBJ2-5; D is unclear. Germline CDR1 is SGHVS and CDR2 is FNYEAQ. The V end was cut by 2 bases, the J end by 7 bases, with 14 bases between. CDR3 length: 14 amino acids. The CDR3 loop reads CASSLSNSDRTQYF. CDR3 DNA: TGTGCCAGCAGCTTAAGCAACTCTGATAGGACCCAGTACTTC.

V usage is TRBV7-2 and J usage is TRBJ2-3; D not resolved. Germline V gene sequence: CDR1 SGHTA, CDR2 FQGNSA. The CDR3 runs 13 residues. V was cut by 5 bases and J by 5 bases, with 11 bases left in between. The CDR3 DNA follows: TGTGCCAGCAGCATCACACGGCTAGATACGCAGTATTTT. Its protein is CASSITRLDTQYF.

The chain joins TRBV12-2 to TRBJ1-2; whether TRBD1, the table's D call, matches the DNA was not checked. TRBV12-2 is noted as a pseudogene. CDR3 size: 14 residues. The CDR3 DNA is TGTGCAAGTCGCTCCAACAGGGTGCGGTTTTACGACACCTTC. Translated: CASRSNRVRFYDTF.